This entry describes one T cell receptor beta chain. Germline CDR1 is LGHNA and CDR2 is YNFKEQ. V shed 4 bases and J 2 bases; nucleotides not matched to a gene: 7. This CDR3 spans 17 amino acids. The authors' processing: Estimated nucleated cell counts came from reference gene primer amplification. The repertoire was sequenced with immunoSEQ multiplex PCR; TCRdb's copy has only in-frame clones and lacks some. V and J calls and clone size are given by that table; D and trimming were obtained from the DNA. The table lists around 100,000 clones, roughly 86% of them singletons, with approximately 10% in the top ten. The entry originates in a study of blood T cell repertoires in COVID-19. Study as a whole: PBMCs, B-cell-depleted T cells, or T cells were the source of the cDNA or gDNA that made up the material.

Input material: peripheral blood. This chain joins TRBV4-2 and TRBJ2-6; 8 nucleotides align to TRBD2. The receptor was derived from a woman younger than 45 with acute or convalescent COVID-19. This chain's CDR3 is CASSPLAGGTGANVLTF. CDR3 sequence (DNA): TGTGCCAGCAGCCCCCTGGCGGGGGGTACTGGGGCCAACGTCCTGACTTTC.